What follows are 10 T cell receptor beta chains derived from one specimen sequenced in a study of shared clonotypes between healthy human individuals. Clones were read by immunoSEQ multiplex PCR, and TCRdb kept only the in-frame ones, dropping some. The table includes around 1,000,000 clones, about 72% detected once. Sequenced material: memory CD4+ T cells from PBMCs. The subset is: CD45RA-negative fraction. The source of these receptors is a man between 18 and 29 years old in good health. Some clones in this sample may be carry-over from other donors' samples.

The chain combines TRBV5-1 with TRBJ1-4, with TRBD1 matching over 10 bases. CDR3 size: 16 residues. Germline CDR1 reads SGHRS; CDR2 reads YFSETQ. The V gene end was trimmed by 4 bases and the J gene end by 2 bases; junction bases not matched to a gene: 5. The CDR3 spells CASSRQGAPTNEKLFF. In DNA, the CDR3 is TGCGCCAGCAGCCGACAGGGGGCGCCGACTAATGAAAAACTGTTTTTT.

This clone has only a few counts. The V and J genes are TRBV5-1 and TRBJ2-4; TRBD2 matches 9 bases. Trimming took 4 bases from V and 7 from J; bases not matched to a gene: 9. The CDR3 is made up of 15 amino acids. Germline V CDR1 and CDR2: SGHRS, YFSETQ. CDR3: CASSPRLAAGNIQYF. For the CDR3, the DNA is TGCGCCAGCAGCCCTCGACTAGCGGCGGGGAACATTCAGTACTTC.

This clone was observed a few times. J is TRBJ2-2 and V is TRBV30; no reliable D call. Germline assignment: CDR1 GTSNPN and CDR2 SVGIG (reference sequence). CDR3 length equals 14 residues. Trimming cost V 8 bases and J 4 bases, with 17 bases left between them. As DNA, the CDR3 is TGTGCCGTAAGAGATCTAGTTAGCACCGGGGAGCTGTTTTTT. Encoded protein: CAVRDLVSTGELFF.

The V gene is TRBV11-3, the J gene TRBJ2-1, with TRBD2 matching 14 bases. The CDR3 sequence is 17 residues long. Germline trimming cut 5 bases from V and 6 bases from J; bases unmatched to any gene: 9. The germline V gene encodes CDR1 SGHNT and CDR2 YENEEA. The CDR3 region has the DNA TGTGCCAGCAGCCGGGGACTAGCGGGAGTTTCGGGCAATGAGCAGTTCTTC. Translated: CASSRGLAGVSGNEQFF.

This clone was observed a few times. The chain is built from TRBV30 and TRBJ1-1; D remains unclear. Per the germline V gene, CDR1 is GTSNPN and CDR2 is SVGIG (reference sequence). The CDR3 covers 13 residues. The germline V and J ends were trimmed by 5 bases and 4 bases, with 14 bases remaining between them. CDR3 nucleotide sequence: TGTGCCTGGGGCCTCACGGAGGGCACTGAAGCTTTCTTT. Protein sequence: CAWGLTEGTEAFF.

This clone was seen at least ten times. Other DNA sequences of this sample code for an identical CDR3. The chain combines TRBV4-1 with TRBJ2-7; D possibly corresponds to TRBD2 (5 bases). CDR1 and CDR2 (germline): MGHRA, YSYEKL. V lost 3 bases and J lost 0, with 18 bases in between. The CDR3 consists of 17 residues. Here the CDR3 reads CASSQVRRGPSSYEQYF. In DNA, the CDR3 is TGCGCCAGCAGCCAGGTGCGAAGAGGGCCAAGCTCCTACGAGCAGTACTTC.

There are a few counts of this clone. V is TRBV30 and J is TRBJ2-7; D perhaps matches TRBD1 (6 bases). Trimming removed 2 bases at V and 0 bases at J, with 14 bases between. The germline V gene has CDR1 GTSNPN and CDR2 SVGIG (reference sequence). CDR3 length: 15 residues. This chain's CDR3 is CAWSRGQPSSYEQYF. CDR3 coding DNA: TGTGCCTGGAGTAGAGGACAGCCCAGCTCCTACGAGCAGTACTTC.

This chain connects TRBV6-1 to TRBJ2-6, with 7 bases fitting TRBD1. Per the germline V gene, CDR1 is MNHNS and CDR2 is SASEGT. The CDR3 has 15 amino acids. Losses at the gene ends were 5 bases for V and 4 bases for J; bases not matched to a gene: 5. This CDR3 reads CASSQTGAGANVLTF. The CDR3 nucleotides read TGTGCCAGCAGTCAAACAGGGGCCGGGGCCAACGTCCTGACTTTC.

The gene calls are TRBV28 and TRBJ2-4, with D possibly matching TRBD1 (5 bases). Germline values: CDR1 MDHEN, CDR2 SYDVKM. This CDR3 contains 14 residues. The germline V and J ends were trimmed by 2 bases and 9 bases, with 14 bases remaining between them. The CDR3 loop reads CASSLKGRAAIQYF. In DNA form, the CDR3 reads TGTGCCAGCAGTTTAAAGGGCAGGGCTGCCATTCAGTACTTC.

This chain joins TRBV28 and TRBJ1-4; 9 bases line up with TRBD1. This CDR3 comprises 13 residues. Germline CDR1 is MDHEN and CDR2 is SYDVKM. Trimming removed 6 bases from V and 14 bases from J; junction bases left unmatched: 10. The CDR3 coding sequence is TGTGCCAGCAGACGATCCGGGACAGGGCGGCTGTTTTTT. This translates into CASRRSGTGRLFF. The full variable domain, completed using reference TRBV28 and TRBJ1-4, is DVKVTQSSRYLVKRTGEKVFLECVQDMDHENMFWYRQDPGLGLRLIYFSYDVKMKEKGDIPEGYSVSREKKERFSLILESASTNQTSMYLCASRRSGTGRLFFGSGTQLSVL.